Following are 6 T cell receptor beta chains from one sample sequenced in a study of blood T cell repertoires in COVID-19. Here immunoSEQ multiplex PCR was the method, and the copy in TCRdb shows in-frame clones only, minus some. The data contain some 250,000 clones, 80% to 90% of them singletons. Sample: PBMCs or T cells enriched from blood (not recorded which). The origin of the receptors is a woman between 45 and 65 years old who had recovered from COVID-19.

This clone was counted only a few times. This chain joins TRBV5-1 and TRBJ2-1, with D possibly TRBD1 on 6 matching bases. This CDR3 has 15 amino acids. Trimming shortened V by 7 bases and J by 4 bases, and 18 bases separated the two germline ends. Germline lookup yields CDR1 SGHRS and CDR2 YFSETQ. CDR3 sequence: CASVRDTKSYNEQFF. The CDR3 nucleotides read TGCGCCAGCGTGAGGGACACCAAGAGTTACAATGAGCAGTTCTTC.

The chain carries TRBV4-1 and TRBJ2-2, with a possible D match to TRBD2 (5 bases). CDR3 length: 14 residues. With 6 bases removed from V and 5 bases from J, the gap between germline ends came to 13 bases. The germline V gene encodes CDR1 MGHRA and CDR2 YSYEKL. The CDR3 DNA sequence: TGCGCCAGCAGTCGTGGGAGTAGGACCGGGGAGCTGTTTTTT. As protein: CASSRGSRTGELFF.

The J gene is TRBJ1-4, the V gene TRBV5-6; tentative D call: TRBD1 (6 bases). CDR1 is SGHDT, CDR2 YYEEEE, per germline. V dropped 4 bases and J dropped 4 bases, with 17 bases sitting between them. The CDR3 consists of 16 residues. For the CDR3, the DNA is TGTGCCAGCAGCACAGGGACCGCAGAATATAATGAAAAACTGTTTTTT. It translates to CASSTGTAEYNEKLFF.

The chain is built from TRBV7-8 and TRBJ2-5; 7 bases line up with TRBD2. CDR1 is SGHVS and CDR2 is FQNEAQ in the germline V gene. This CDR3 comprises 15 residues. Germline trimming cut 1 base from V and 1 base from J; bases unmatched to any gene: 3. The chain's CDR3 is CASSLGGGFQETQYF. The CDR3 DNA follows: TGTGCCAGCAGCTTAGGGGGGGGGTTCCAAGAGACCCAGTACTTC. The whole variable domain, filled in from reference TRBV7-8 and TRBJ2-5, reads GAGVSQSPRYKVAKRGQDVALRCDPISGHVSLFWYQQALGQGPEFLTYFQNEAQLDKSGLPSDRFFAERPEGSVSTLKIQRTQQEDSAVYLCASSLGGGFQETQYFGPGTRLLVL.

The table lists this clone with a count of one. This rearrangement joins TRBV6-5 to TRBJ2-7, with 10 positions matching TRBD1. The length of the CDR3 is 15 residues. V dropped 6 bases and J dropped 5; count of bases not matched to a gene: 10. Germline loops: CDR1 MNHEY, CDR2 SVGAGI. As DNA, the CDR3 is TGTGCCAGCAGGCTCCTCGGGACAGGGGTGGACGAGCAGTACTTC. It is translated as CASRLLGTGVDEQYF.

The chain recombines TRBV19 with TRBJ1-5; D gene unclear. Germline-derived CDR1 and CDR2 are LNHDA and SQIVND (reference sequence). Trimming left V 1 base short and J 1 base short, with 8 bases between. This CDR3 has 15 residues. This CDR3 is CASSIGQASNQPQHF. For the CDR3, the DNA is TGTGCCAGTAGTATAGGGCAGGCGAGCAATCAGCCCCAGCATTTT.